This T cell receptor (beta chain) came from a study of cytomegalovirus exposure and HLA in healthy donors. PCR involved 60 Vbeta and 13 Jbeta primers. Libraries were prepared by immunoSEQ multiplex PCR; TCRdb keeps only in-frame clonotypes and omits some of them. Of 120,000 to 150,000 clones listed, over 75% are singletons. The germline V and J ends were trimmed by 4 bases and 6 bases, with 10 bases remaining between them. This CDR3 region has 12 residues. Germline V gives CDR1 MNHEY, CDR2 SMNVEV (reference sequence). Study-wide results and limits: Among the sequence variants, a highly shared cluster was likely an artifact of sequencing. In a later analysis, several top co-occurrence clusters appeared linked to parvovirus B19, influenza, CMV and Epstein-Barr virus.

As for this clone: Its antigen is as yet unknown.

This chain joins TRBV27 and TRBJ2-7, with D perhaps matching TRBD1 (5 bases). The clonotype comes from a male donor in good health and CMV-seronegative. Sequenced: PBMCs. The CDR3 DNA reads TGTGCCAGCAGTTCCCCAGGGTCCGAGCAGTACTTC. Translating gives CASSSPGSEQYF.